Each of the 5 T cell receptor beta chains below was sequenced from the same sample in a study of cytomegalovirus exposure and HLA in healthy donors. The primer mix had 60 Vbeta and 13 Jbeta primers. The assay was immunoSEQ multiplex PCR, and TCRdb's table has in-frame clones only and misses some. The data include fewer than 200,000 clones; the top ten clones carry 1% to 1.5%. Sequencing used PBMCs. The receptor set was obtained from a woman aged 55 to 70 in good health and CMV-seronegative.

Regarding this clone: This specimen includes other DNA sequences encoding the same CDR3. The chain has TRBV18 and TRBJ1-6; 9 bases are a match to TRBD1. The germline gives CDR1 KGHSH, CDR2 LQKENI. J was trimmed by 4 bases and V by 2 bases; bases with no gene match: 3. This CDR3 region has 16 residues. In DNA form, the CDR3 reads TGTGCCAGCTCACCAAGGGACAGGGAGTATAATTCACCCCTCCACTTT. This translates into CASSPRDREYNSPLHF.

The CDR3 is CASSAGTGQETQYF. The CDR3 coding sequence is TGCGCCAGCAGCGCAGGGACTGGTCAAGAGACCCAGTACTTC. V and J are TRBV5-1 and TRBJ2-5; D may be TRBD2 (6 bases). This CDR3 has 14 residues. Germline V CDR1 and CDR2: SGHRS, YFSETQ. With 4 bases removed from V and 2 bases from J, the gap between germline ends came to 12 bases.

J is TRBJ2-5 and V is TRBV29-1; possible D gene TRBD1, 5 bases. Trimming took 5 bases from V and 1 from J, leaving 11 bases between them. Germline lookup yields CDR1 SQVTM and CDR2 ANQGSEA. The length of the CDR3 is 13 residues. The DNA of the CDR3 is TGCAGCGTTCTGACAGACGTCCAAGAGACCCAGTACTTC. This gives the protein CSVLTDVQETQYF.

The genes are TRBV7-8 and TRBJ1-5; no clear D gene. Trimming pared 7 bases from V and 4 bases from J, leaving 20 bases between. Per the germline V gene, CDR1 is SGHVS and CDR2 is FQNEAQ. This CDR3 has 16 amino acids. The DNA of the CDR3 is TGTGCCAGCACCCCATCGACCGGCAGGTCGAATCAGCCCCAGCATTTT. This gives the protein CASTPSTGRSNQPQHF. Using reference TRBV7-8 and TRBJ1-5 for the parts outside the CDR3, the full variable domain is GAGVSQSPRYKVAKRGQDVALRCDPISGHVSLFWYQQALGQGPEFLTYFQNEAQLDKSGLPSDRFFAERPEGSVSTLKIQRTQQEDSAVYLCASTPSTGRSNQPQHFGDGTRLSIL.

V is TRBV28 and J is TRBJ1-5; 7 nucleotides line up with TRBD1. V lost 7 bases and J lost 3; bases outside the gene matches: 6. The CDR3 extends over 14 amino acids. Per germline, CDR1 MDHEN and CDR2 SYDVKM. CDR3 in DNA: TGTGCCAGCACCCCGGGGACAGTCAATCAGCCCCAGCATTTT. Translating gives CASTPGTVNQPQHF.